These T cell receptor beta chains were read from a single sample in a study of response to subunit inactivated influenza vaccine. TCRdb used MiXCR to reprocess the RT-PCR reads, holding one entry per CDR3 protein. The sample holds 500,000 to 600,000 distinct CDR3 sequences; 12% to 15% are singletons and the top ten take around 10%. The sequences come from PBMCs from blood, collected about 12 days after vaccination. These receptors all stem from a man aged 45-65 years who received an inactivated influenza vaccine. CDR3s include the opening cysteine and the closing phenylalanine or tryptophan. A D gene is named only where the DNA matches it firmly. Clone size, where shown, is once, few, many, or a class for clones that have expanded.

clone_size	j_call	d_call	v_call	cdr3_aa	cdr3_nt
few	TRBJ1-6	TRBD1	TRBV20-1	CSANTGTGVRTLHF	TGCAGTGCGAATACCGGGACAGGGGTTAGAACCCTCCACTTT
NA	TRBJ2-5	NA	TRBV6-1	CASSEASGSRETQYF	TGTGCCAGCAGTGAAGCCTCGGGCTCGCGGGAGACCCAGTACTTC
few	TRBJ2-7	NA	TRBV24-1	CATSDTGLDEQYF	TGTGCCACCAGTGATACAGGGTTGGACGAGCAGTACTTC
few	TRBJ1-6	TRBD1	TRBV5-1	CASRSGGSSPLHF	TGCGCCAGCAGGTCAGGGGGTAGTTCACCCCTCCACTTT
NA	TRBJ2-6	NA	TRBV6-5	CASSYRRQSSLSGANVLTF	TGTGCCAGCAGTTACAGGAGACAGAGTTCTCTCTCTGGGGCCAACGTCCTGACTTTC
NA	TRBJ2-2	TRBD1	TRBV4-3	CASSLYAQGPNTGELFF	TGCGCCAGCAGCCTATACGCACAGGGGCCTAACACCGGGGAGCTGTTTTTT
NA	TRBJ2-3	TRBD2	TRBV6-5	CASSYRTSGGADTQYF	TGTGCCAGCAGTTACAGGACTAGCGGGGGGGCAGATACGCAGTATTTT
many	TRBJ2-1	NA	TRBV12-3/TRBV12-4	CASSLGFGDLKQFF	TGTGCCAGCAGTTTGGGGTTCGGGGATCTCAAGCAGTTCTTC
few	TRBJ1-5	NA	TRBV12-3/TRBV12-4	CASSFGAAGEQPQHF	TGTGCCAGCAGTTTTGGGGCCGCAGGGGAACAGCCCCAGCATTTT
NA	TRBJ2-2	TRBD1	TRBV20-1	CSAPLGQGSGELFF	TGCAGTGCTCCCCTTGGACAGGGTTCGGGGGAGCTGTTTTTT
few	TRBJ2-3	NA	TRBV12-3/TRBV12-4	CASRPRDLWADTQYF	TGTGCCAGCAGGCCACGGGACCTCTGGGCAGATACGCAGTATTTT
few	TRBJ2-6	NA	TRBV5-1	CASSLDRAAGANVLTF	TGCGCCAGCAGCTTGGACAGGGCTGCTGGGGCCAACGTCCTGACTTTC
NA	TRBJ2-2	NA	TRBV20-1	CSAFGQNTGELFF	TGCAGTGCTTTCGGACAGAACACCGGGGAGCTGTTTTTT
few	TRBJ2-1	TRBD2	TRBV12-3/TRBV12-4	CASSLPGLAGNEQFF	TGTGCCAGCAGTTTACCGGGACTAGCGGGTAATGAGCAGTTCTTC
few	TRBJ1-3	NA	TRBV7-6	CASKPDHRGNTIYF	TGTGCCAGCAAACCCGACCATCGGGGAAACACCATATATTTT
NA	TRBJ2-1	NA	TRBV19	CASSMLTGLEYNEQFF	TGTGCCAGTAGTATGCTAACGGGACTCGAATACAATGAGCAGTTCTTC